The sequence of this T cell receptor (beta chain) was determined in a study of beta chain features in type 1 diabetes. Findings and limits, study-wide: A cDNA-based sequencing approach could over-represent cells with high TCR expression.

Sequenced material consisted of expressed TCRB transcripts (all of the isolated RNA was reverse transcribed). About 3.6 million reads were obtained on average from naive, central memory and regulatory T cell samples. TCRdb's table, derived via immunoSEQ multiplex PCR, lists solely in-frame clones and lacks some. Counted here are fewer than 650,000 clones, roughly 15% occurring once; the ten biggest clones make up approximately 0.087%. A word on this clone: Its target is unknown.

CDR1 is SGDLS, CDR2 YYNGEE, per germline. V lost 2 bases to trimming and J lost 5 bases, with 14 bases between them. The length of the CDR3 is 15 residues. Once sorted, every population was more than 98% pure. The chain has TRBV9 and TRBJ2-1; D is possibly TRBD2 (6 bases). The sequence came from a young man in good health. Sequencing was done on a sample of naive CD4+ T cells from blood. CDR3 DNA sequence: TGTGCCAGCAGCGTCGGGGGAAATACGAACAATGAGCAGTTCTTC. Translation gives CASSVGGNTNNEQFF.